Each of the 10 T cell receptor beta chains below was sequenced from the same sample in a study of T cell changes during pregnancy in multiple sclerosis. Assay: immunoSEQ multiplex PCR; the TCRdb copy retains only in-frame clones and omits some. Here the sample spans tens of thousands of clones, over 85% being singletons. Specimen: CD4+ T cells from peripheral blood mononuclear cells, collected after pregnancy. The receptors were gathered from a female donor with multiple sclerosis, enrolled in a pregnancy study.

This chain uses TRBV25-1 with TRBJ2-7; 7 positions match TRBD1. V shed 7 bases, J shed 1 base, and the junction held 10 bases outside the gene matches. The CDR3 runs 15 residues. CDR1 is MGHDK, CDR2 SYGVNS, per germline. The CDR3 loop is CASTSVSTGSYEQYF. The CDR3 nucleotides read TGTGCCAGCACCTCCGTTTCGACAGGGTCCTACGAGCAGTACTTC.

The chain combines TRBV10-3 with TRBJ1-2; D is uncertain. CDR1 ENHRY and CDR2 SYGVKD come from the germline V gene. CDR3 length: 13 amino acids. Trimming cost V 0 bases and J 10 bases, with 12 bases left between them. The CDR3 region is CAISESMEAAYTF. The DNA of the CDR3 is TGTGCCATCAGTGAGTCCATGGAGGCTGCCTACACCTTC.

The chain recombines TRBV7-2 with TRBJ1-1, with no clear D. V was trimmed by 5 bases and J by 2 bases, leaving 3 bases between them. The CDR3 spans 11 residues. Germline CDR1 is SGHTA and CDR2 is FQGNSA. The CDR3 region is CASSRNTEAFF. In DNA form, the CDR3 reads TGTGCCAGCAGCCGTAACACTGAAGCTTTCTTT. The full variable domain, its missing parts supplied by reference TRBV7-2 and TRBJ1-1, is GAGVSQSPSNKVTEKGKDVELRCDPISGHTALYWYRQSLGQGLEFLIYFQGNSAPDKSGLPSDRFSAERTGGSVSTLTIQRTQQEDSAVYLCASSRNTEAFFGQGTRLTVV.

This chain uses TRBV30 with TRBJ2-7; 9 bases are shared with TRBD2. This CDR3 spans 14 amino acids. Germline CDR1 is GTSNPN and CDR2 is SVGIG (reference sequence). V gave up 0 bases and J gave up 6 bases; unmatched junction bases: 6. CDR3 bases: TGTGCCTGGAGTGTTTGGCTAGCGGGAAGCGAGCAGTACTTC. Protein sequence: CAWSVWLAGSEQYF.

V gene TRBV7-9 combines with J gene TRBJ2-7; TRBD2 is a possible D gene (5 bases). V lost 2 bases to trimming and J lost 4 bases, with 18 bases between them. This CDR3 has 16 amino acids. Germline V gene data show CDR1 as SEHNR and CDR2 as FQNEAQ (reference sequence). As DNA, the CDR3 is TGTGCCAGCAGCTTAAGCCTTTGGGAGAAACCTTACGAGCAGTACTTC. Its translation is CASSLSLWEKPYEQYF.

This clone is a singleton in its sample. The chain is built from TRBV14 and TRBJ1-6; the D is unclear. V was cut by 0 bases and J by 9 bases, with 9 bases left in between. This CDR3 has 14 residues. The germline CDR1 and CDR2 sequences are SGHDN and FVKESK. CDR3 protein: CASSQEAGGSPLHF. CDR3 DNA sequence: TGTGCCAGCAGCCAAGAGGCCGGCGGTTCACCCCTCCACTTT.

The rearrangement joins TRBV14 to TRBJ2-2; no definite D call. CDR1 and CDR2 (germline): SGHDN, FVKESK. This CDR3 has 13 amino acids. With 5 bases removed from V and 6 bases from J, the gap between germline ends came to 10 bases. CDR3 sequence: CASSYTRSGELFF. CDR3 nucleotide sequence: TGTGCCAGCAGCTATACCAGATCCGGGGAGCTGTTTTTT.

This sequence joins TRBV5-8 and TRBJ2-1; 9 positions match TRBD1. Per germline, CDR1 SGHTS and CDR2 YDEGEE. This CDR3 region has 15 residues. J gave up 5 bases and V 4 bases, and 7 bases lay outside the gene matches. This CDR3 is CASSIQGAVDNEQFF. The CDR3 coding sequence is TGTGCCAGCAGCATACAGGGGGCGGTCGACAATGAGCAGTTCTTC.

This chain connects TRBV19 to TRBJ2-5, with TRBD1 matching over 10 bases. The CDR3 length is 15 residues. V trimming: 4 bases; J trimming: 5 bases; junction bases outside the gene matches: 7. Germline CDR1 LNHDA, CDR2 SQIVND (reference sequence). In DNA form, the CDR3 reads TGTGCCAGTAGTACAGACAGGGGGCTAACGGAGACCCAGTACTTC. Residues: CASSTDRGLTETQYF.

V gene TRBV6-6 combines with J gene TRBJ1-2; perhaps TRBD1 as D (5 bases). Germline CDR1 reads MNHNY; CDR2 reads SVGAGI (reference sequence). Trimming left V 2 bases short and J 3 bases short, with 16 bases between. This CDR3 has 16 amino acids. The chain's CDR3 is CASSYDPGRADYGYTF. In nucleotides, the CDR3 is TGTGCCAGCAGTTACGACCCAGGGAGGGCAGACTATGGCTACACCTTC.